These 25 T cell receptor beta chains came from one sample sequenced in a study of blood T cell repertoires in COVID-19. Using immunoSEQ multiplex PCR, the repertoire was profiled, and TCRdb retains in-frame clones only, with some absent. There are about 69,000 clones in the sample; about four fifths occur only once, and more than 10% lies in the top ten. Sequencing input: peripheral blood. These TCRs come from a man aged 45-65 years with COVID-19, enrolled during active disease.

V is TRBV6-6 and J is TRBJ2-2; a weak D match, TRBD2 (6 bases). Trimming cost V 5 bases and J 9 bases, with 13 bases left between them. Germline V gene sequence: CDR1 MNHNY, CDR2 SVGAGI (reference sequence). The CDR3 sequence is 13 residues long. The CDR3 region is CASSTRGLRELFF. The DNA for the CDR3 is TGTGCCAGCAGTACAAGGGGACTTCGGGAGCTGTTTTTT.

V and J are TRBV7-2 and TRBJ2-5; D gene uncertain. V was pared by 5 bases and J by 6 bases, with 19 bases between. In germline, CDR1 is SGHTA, CDR2 FQGNSA. The CDR3 is 15 residues long. The CDR3 loop is CASSPQVTGFKTQYF. The DNA for the CDR3 is TGTGCCAGCAGCCCCCAGGTGACCGGATTCAAGACCCAGTACTTC.

The V call is TRBV28, the J call TRBJ2-3; the match to TRBD2 covers 10 bases. V lost 2 bases to trimming and J lost 6 bases; unmatched junction nucleotides: 5. Germline CDR1 reads MDHEN; CDR2 reads SYDVKM. This CDR3 spans 15 amino acids. This CDR3 is CASSLSSGGADTQYF. The CDR3 nucleotides are TGTGCCAGCAGTTTAAGCAGCGGGGGGGCTGATACGCAGTATTTT.

This clone was picked up one time. The rearrangement uses TRBV5-6 and TRBJ2-7; D is ambiguous. V was trimmed by 2 bases and J by 0 bases, leaving 6 bases between them. Germline V gene sequence: CDR1 SGHDT, CDR2 YYEEEE. This CDR3 is 13 amino acids long. The CDR3 spells CASSLTASYEQYF. The CDR3 nucleotides read TGTGCCAGCAGCTTAACTGCCTCCTACGAGCAGTACTTC.

CDR3 amino acids: CASSLRAGVKAYGYTF. The CDR3, as DNA: TGTGCCAGCAGCTTACGGGCAGGGGTGAAGGCCTATGGCTACACCTTC. The J gene is TRBJ1-2, the V gene TRBV5-4; the D gene is possibly TRBD1 (6 bases). V dropped 2 bases and J dropped 4 bases, with 18 bases sitting between them. Per germline, CDR1 SGHNT and CDR2 YYREEE (reference sequence). This CDR3 has 16 residues.

The V call is TRBV2, the J call TRBJ2-5; no definite D call. CDR1 SNHLY and CDR2 FYNNEI come from the germline V gene. CDR3 length equals 13 residues. V lost 1 base to trimming and J lost 2 bases, with 5 bases between them. The CDR3 loop is CASSEGQQETQYF. The CDR3 DNA reads as TGTGCCAGCAGTGAAGGCCAGCAAGAGACCCAGTACTTC.

The DNA of the CDR3 is TGTGCCAGCAGCCGAATAGCCGGGACTAGCGGGGGGCCACAGTATTTT. This sequence encodes CASSRIAGTSGGPQYF. The chain uses TRBV14 and TRBJ2-3; 15 nucleotides match TRBD2. The V gene's germline CDR1 is SGHDN and CDR2 FVKESK. Trimming at V came to 4 bases and at J to 12 bases, leaving 11 bases not matched to a gene. The CDR3 sequence is 16 residues long.

This chain joins TRBV7-9 and TRBJ1-1; perhaps TRBD1 as D (5 bases). The germline V gene encodes CDR1 SEHNR and CDR2 FQNEAQ (reference sequence). The CDR3 is made up of 13 amino acids. V was cut by 5 bases and J by 7 bases, with 14 bases left in between. CDR3 nucleotides: TGTGCCAGCAGCCCCACGTGGGGGGGTGAAGCTTTCTTT. It yields the protein CASSPTWGGEAFF.

The gene calls are TRBV7-3 and TRBJ2-3, with D possibly being TRBD1 (5 bases). Trimming left V 5 bases short and J 3 bases short, with 15 bases between. The V gene's germline CDR1 is SGHTA and CDR2 FQGTGA. This CDR3 is built from 15 residues. Here the CDR3 DNA reads TGTGCCAGCAGCCCCCAGGGCATCGGAACAGATACGCAGTATTTT. It encodes CASSPQGIGTDTQYF.

V usage is TRBV18 and J usage is TRBJ1-1; D is unclear. V lost 3 bases, J lost 0 bases, and 14 bases lay in between. The CDR3 extends over 16 amino acids. Per the germline V gene, CDR1 is KGHSH and CDR2 is LQKENI. CDR3 sequence reads: CASSPPSRFMNTEAFF. The CDR3 DNA follows: TGTGCCAGCTCACCGCCTTCTCGGTTTATGAACACTGAAGCTTTCTTT.

The V gene is TRBV5-5, the J gene TRBJ1-4, with 9 bases fitting TRBD1. The germline V gene has CDR1 SGHKS and CDR2 YYEKEE (reference sequence). The ends lost 3 bases at V and 7 bases at J; junction bases unmatched: 1. The CDR3 consists of 13 residues. The CDR3 loop is CASSWGQGEKLFF. For the CDR3, the DNA is TGTGCCAGCAGCTGGGGACAGGGTGAAAAACTGTTTTTT. Variable domain in full (rest from reference TRBV5-5 and TRBJ1-4): DAGVTQSPTHLIKTRGQQVTLRCSPISGHKSVSWYQQVLGQGPQFIFQYYEKEERGRGNFPDRFSARQFPNYSSELNVNALLLGDSALYLCASSWGQGEKLFFGSGTQLSVL.

This clone was picked up a small number of times. The chain recombines TRBV9 with TRBJ2-7, with 7 bases matching TRBD1. The trim removed 4 bases at V and 0 bases at J, leaving 7 bases unmatched. The CDR3 runs to 15 residues. Germline CDR1 is SGDLS and CDR2 is YYNGEE. The DNA for the CDR3 is TGTGCCAGCAGCCTCCTCGGGACAGCCTCCTACGAGCAGTACTTC. Protein sequence: CASSLLGTASYEQYF. The full variable domain, with the rest looked up from reference TRBV9 and TRBJ2-7, is DSGVTQTPKHLITATGQRVTLRCSPRSGDLSVYWYQQSLDQGLQFLIQYYNGEERAKGNILERFSAQQFPDLHSELNLSSLELGDSALYFCASSLLGTASYEQYFGPGTRLTVT.

This clone was seen a single time. V gene TRBV13 combines with J gene TRBJ2-3; 14 bases align to TRBD2. The CDR3 is made up of 18 amino acids. J gave up 5 bases and V 5 bases, and 12 bases lay outside the gene matches. Germline V gene lookup returns CDR1 PRHDT and CDR2 FYEKMQ (reference sequence). The CDR3 sequence: CASSTGLAGGPKKDTQYF. In DNA, the CDR3 is TGTGCCAGCAGCACAGGACTAGCGGGGGGACCCAAGAAAGATACGCAGTATTTT.

The chain uses TRBV5-5 and TRBJ1-5; D is possibly TRBD1 (6 bases). Germline V gives CDR1 SGHKS, CDR2 YYEKEE (reference sequence). The CDR3 totals 14 residues. V was pared by 4 bases and J by 2 bases, with 10 bases between. The CDR3 reads CASSLGTRNQPQHF. The CDR3 DNA reads as TGTGCCAGCAGCCTCGGGACACGCAATCAGCCCCAGCATTTT. The whole variable domain, filled in from reference TRBV5-5 and TRBJ1-5, reads DAGVTQSPTHLIKTRGQQVTLRCSPISGHKSVSWYQQVLGQGPQFIFQYYEKEERGRGNFPDRFSARQFPNYSSELNVNALLLGDSALYLCASSLGTRNQPQHFGDGTRLSIL.

V and J are TRBV6-5 and TRBJ1-2; weak D call: TRBD1 (5 bases). The CDR3 length is 12 residues. The V end was cut by 6 bases, the J end by 4 bases, with 9 bases between. Germline-derived CDR1 and CDR2 are MNHEY and SVGAGI. The CDR3 DNA reads as TGTGCCAGCAGCCTCCAGGGCTATGGCTACACCTTC. Residues: CASSLQGYGYTF.

The chain carries TRBV7-9 and TRBJ1-2; 9 positions match TRBD1. Germline loops: CDR1 SEHNR, CDR2 FQNEAQ (reference sequence). CDR3 length equals 15 residues. Trimming at V came to 5 bases and at J to 5 bases, leaving 9 bases not matched to a gene. CDR3 region: CASSKRDRARYGYTF. The CDR3, as DNA: TGTGCCAGCAGCAAGAGGGACAGGGCTCGTTATGGCTACACCTTC.

V gene TRBV29-1 combines with J gene TRBJ1-2; maybe TRBD1 (5 bases). Germline CDR1 and CDR2: SQVTM and ANQGSEA. The CDR3 covers 11 residues. V shed 8 bases and J shed 5 bases, with 12 bases lying between them. The CDR3 is CSSDGTYGYTF. CDR3 bases: TGCAGCTCAGACGGGACTTATGGCTACACCTTC.

This clone appeared once. The genes are TRBV30 and TRBJ1-2, with D possibly matching TRBD1 (5 bases). Trimming took off 7 bases at V and 1 base at J, with 19 bases between the two ends. The CDR3 loop spans 15 amino acids. CDR1 and CDR2 from the germline V gene are GTSNPN and SVGIG (reference sequence). CDR3 residues: CASQWGGANNYGYTF. CDR3 nucleotides: TGTGCCTCGCAATGGGGCGGGGCCAATAACTATGGCTACACCTTC.

The CDR3 nucleotides read TGTGCCAGCCGTTCCCGGGGGAGCGGGGTAAATGAAAAACTGTTTTTT. Translation: CASRSRGSGVNEKLFF. The chain has TRBV19 and TRBJ1-4; a possible D gene is TRBD1 (5 bases). V lost 9 bases and J lost 5, with 22 bases in between. Germline CDR1 and CDR2: LNHDA and SQIVND (reference sequence). The CDR3 has 16 residues.

This clone has a count of ten or more. The chain is built from TRBV6-6 and TRBJ2-7; D remains ambiguous. CDR1 is MNHNY and CDR2 is SVGAGI in the germline V gene (reference sequence). This CDR3 spans 13 amino acids. Trimming stripped 4 bases from V and 6 bases from J, with 13 bases between. CDR3 in amino acids: CASSFTNTGEQYF. The CDR3 DNA reads TGTGCCAGCAGTTTCACCAACACGGGCGAGCAGTACTTC.

DNA for the CDR3: TGTGCCACCAGCAGAGACGCGGGCCAGTCCTATAATTCACCCCTCCACTTT. Its protein is CATSRDAGQSYNSPLHF. The chain links TRBV15 to TRBJ1-6; D is undetermined. The CDR3 covers 17 residues. The V end was cut by 0 bases, the J end by 1 base, with 10 bases between. The germline V gene has CDR1 LNHNV and CDR2 YYDKDF (reference sequence).

The chain joins TRBV3-1 (or the pseudogene TRBV3-2) to TRBJ1-2; maybe TRBD1 (5 bases). Germline CDR1 is LGHDT and CDR2 is YNNKEL (reference sequence). Trimming took off 5 bases at V and 7 bases at J, with 14 bases between the two ends. The CDR3 has 13 residues. The CDR3 nucleotides read TGTGCCAGCAGCTTCGTTGGGCAGGGTGGCTACACCTTC. This sequence encodes CASSFVGQGGYTF.

The chain links TRBV7-9 to TRBJ1-4; the D gene is possibly TRBD1 (5 bases). CDR1 and CDR2 (germline): SEHNR, FQNEAQ (reference sequence). Trimming pared 5 bases from V and 8 bases from J, leaving 15 bases between. The CDR3 has 14 residues. CDR3 DNA: TGTGCCAGCAGCCGACGGGACTGGGAGGAAAAACTGTTTTTT. Translated, it gives CASSRRDWEEKLFF.

This clone came up a few times. The chain recombines TRBV2 with TRBJ2-7; TRBD2 is a possible D gene (7 bases). The germline V and J ends were trimmed by 4 bases and 2 bases, with 15 bases remaining between them. The CDR3 runs to 15 residues. The germline gives CDR1 SNHLY, CDR2 FYNNEI. The CDR3 nucleotides read TGTGCCAGCAGTGGACGGGGGGCTATCCCCTACGAGCAGTACTTC. Its protein product is CASSGRGAIPYEQYF.

The chain links TRBV5-6 to TRBJ1-2, with 8 bases matching TRBD1. The CDR3 contains 15 residues. V lost 2 bases to trimming and J lost 6 bases; unmatched junction nucleotides: 9. CDR1 and CDR2 from the germline V gene are SGHDT and YYEEEE. The chain's CDR3 is CASSFVGAGGNGYTF. The DNA for the CDR3 is TGTGCCAGCAGCTTCGTGGGGGCAGGGGGCAATGGCTACACCTTC.